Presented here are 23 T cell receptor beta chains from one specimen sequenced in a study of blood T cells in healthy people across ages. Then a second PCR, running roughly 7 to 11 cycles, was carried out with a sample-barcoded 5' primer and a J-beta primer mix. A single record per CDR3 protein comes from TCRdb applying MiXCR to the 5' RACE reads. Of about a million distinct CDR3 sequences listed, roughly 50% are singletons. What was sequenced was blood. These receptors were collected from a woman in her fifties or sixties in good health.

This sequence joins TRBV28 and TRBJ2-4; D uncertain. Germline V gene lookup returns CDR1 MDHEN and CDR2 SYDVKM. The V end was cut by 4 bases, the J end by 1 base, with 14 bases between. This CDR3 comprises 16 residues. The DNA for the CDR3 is TGTGCCAGCAGTTCCAGAGTATGCGAGGCCAAAAACATTCAGTACTTC. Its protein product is CASSSRVCEAKNIQYF.

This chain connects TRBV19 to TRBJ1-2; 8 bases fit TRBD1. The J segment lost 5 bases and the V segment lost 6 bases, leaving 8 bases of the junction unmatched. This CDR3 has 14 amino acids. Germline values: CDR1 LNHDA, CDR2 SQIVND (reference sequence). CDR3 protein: CASRATGVRYGYTF. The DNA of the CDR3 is TGTGCCAGTAGAGCGACAGGGGTTAGGTATGGCTACACCTTC.

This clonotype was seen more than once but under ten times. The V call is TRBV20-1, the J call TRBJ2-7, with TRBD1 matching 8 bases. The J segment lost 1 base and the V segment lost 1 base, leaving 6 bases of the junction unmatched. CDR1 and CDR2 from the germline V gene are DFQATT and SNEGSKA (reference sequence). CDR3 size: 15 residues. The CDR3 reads CSARAGDRRSYEQYF. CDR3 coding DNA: TGCAGTGCTAGAGCCGGGGACAGGCGTTCCTACGAGCAGTACTTC.

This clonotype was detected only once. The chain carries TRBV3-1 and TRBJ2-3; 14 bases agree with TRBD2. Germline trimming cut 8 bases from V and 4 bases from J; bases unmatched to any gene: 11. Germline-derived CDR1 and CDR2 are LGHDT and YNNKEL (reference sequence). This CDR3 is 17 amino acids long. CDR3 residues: CASAPGLAGVVADTQYF. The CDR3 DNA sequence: TGTGCCAGCGCCCCGGGACTAGCGGGAGTCGTGGCAGATACGCAGTATTTT.

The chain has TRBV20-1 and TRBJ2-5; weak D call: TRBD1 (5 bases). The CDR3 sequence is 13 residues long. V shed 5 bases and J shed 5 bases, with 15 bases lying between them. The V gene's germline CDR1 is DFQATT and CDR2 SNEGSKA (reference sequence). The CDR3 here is CSAFLWGVETQYF. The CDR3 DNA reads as TGCAGTGCTTTTCTGTGGGGCGTTGAGACCCAGTACTTC.

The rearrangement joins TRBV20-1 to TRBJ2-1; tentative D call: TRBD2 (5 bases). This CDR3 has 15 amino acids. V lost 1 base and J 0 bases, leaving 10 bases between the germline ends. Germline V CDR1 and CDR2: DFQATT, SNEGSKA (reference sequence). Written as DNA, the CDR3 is TGCAGTGCTAGAGTGGACTCAGCCTCCTACAATGAGCAGTTCTTC. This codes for CSARVDSASYNEQFF.

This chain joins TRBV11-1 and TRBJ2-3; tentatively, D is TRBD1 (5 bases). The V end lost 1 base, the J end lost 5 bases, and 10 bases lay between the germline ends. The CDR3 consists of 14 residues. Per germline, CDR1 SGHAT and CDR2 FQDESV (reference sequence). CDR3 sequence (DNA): TGTGCCAGCAGCTTAGTAGGTAGGGGAGATACGCAGTATTTT. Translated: CASSLVGRGDTQYF.

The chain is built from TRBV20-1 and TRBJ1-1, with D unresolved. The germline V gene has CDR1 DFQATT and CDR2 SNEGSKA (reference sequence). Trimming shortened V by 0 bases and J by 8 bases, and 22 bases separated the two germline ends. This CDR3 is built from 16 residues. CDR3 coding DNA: TGCAGTGCTAGAGATCGGGTCTTTGGAAGCTTTGGGGAAGCTTTCTTT. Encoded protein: CSARDRVFGSFGEAFF.

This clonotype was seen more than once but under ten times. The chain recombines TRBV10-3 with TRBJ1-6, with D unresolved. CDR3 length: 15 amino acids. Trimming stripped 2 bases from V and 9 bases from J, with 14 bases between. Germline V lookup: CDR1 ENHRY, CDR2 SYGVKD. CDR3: CAISEPGRASSPLHF. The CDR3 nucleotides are TGTGCCATCAGTGAGCCCGGGCGTGCGAGTTCACCCCTCCACTTT.

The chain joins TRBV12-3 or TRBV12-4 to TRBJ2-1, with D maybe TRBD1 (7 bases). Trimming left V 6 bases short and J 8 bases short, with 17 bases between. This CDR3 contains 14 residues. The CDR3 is CASSFRGVGDEQFF. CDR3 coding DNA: TGTGCCAGCAGCTTCAGGGGGGTCGGCGATGAGCAGTTCTTC.

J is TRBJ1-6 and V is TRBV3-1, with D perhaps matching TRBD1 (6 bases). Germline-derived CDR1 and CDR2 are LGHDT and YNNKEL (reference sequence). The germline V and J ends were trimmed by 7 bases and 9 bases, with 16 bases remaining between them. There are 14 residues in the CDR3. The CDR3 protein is CASNEQGAASPLHF. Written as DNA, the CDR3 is TGTGCCAGCAACGAACAGGGTGCAGCTTCACCCCTCCACTTT.

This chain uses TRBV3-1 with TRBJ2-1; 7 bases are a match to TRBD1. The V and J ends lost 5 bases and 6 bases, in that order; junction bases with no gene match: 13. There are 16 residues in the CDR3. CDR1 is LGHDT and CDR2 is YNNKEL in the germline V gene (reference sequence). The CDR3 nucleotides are TGTGCCAGCAGCATACAGACAGGGAAGGTTGTCAATGAGCAGTTCTTC. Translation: CASSIQTGKVVNEQFF.

The CDR3 sequence: CASSLGGKGNNEQFF. The CDR3 DNA sequence: TGTGCCAGCAGCTTAGGGGGCAAAGGGAACAATGAGCAGTTCTTC. The V gene is TRBV7-2, the J gene TRBJ2-1; perhaps TRBD1 as D (5 bases). Trimming cost V 1 base and J 5 bases, with 12 bases left between them. This CDR3 is built from 15 residues. From germline, CDR1 is SGHTA and CDR2 FQGNSA.

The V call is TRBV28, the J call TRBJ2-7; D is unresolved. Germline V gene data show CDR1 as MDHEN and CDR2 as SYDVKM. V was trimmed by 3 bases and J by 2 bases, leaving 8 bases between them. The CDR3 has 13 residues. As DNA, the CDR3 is TGTGCCAGCAGTTTCCATGGGGCCTACGAGCAGTACTTC. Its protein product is CASSFHGAYEQYF.

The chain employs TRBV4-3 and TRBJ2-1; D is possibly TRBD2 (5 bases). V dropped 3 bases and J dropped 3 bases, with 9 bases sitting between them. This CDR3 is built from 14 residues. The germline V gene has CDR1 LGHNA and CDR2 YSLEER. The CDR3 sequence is CASSQVRDYNEQFF. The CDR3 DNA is TGCGCCAGCAGCCAGGTCCGGGACTACAATGAGCAGTTCTTC.

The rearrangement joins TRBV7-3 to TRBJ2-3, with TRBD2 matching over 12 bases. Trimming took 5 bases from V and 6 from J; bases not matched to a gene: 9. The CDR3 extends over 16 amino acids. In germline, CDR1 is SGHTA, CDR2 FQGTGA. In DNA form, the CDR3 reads TGTGCCAGCAGCCCACGACTAGCGGGAGTTGTGGATACGCAGTATTTT. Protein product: CASSPRLAGVVDTQYF.

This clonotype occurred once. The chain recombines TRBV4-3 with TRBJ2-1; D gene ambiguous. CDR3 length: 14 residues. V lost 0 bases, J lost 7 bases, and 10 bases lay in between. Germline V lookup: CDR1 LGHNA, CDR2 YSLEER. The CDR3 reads CASSQDPRRNEQFF. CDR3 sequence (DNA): TGCGCCAGCAGCCAAGATCCCCGAAGAAATGAGCAGTTCTTC.

CDR3 nucleotides: TGTGCCAGTGCCCCGGGACACTCCTACGAGCAGTACTTC. Translating gives CASAPGHSYEQYF. The rearrangement joins TRBV6-5 to TRBJ2-7, with D maybe TRBD1 (6 bases). The CDR3 is 13 residues long. The V gene lost 9 bases and the J gene lost 0 bases, with 12 bases spanning the gap. Per the germline V gene, CDR1 is MNHEY and CDR2 is SVGAGI.

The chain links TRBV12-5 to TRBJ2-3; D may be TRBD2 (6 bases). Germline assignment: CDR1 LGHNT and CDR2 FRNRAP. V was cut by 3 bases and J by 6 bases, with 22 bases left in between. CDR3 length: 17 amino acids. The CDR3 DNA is TGTGCTAGTGGTTTTGACGCCTCGGGCGGGGCGAGGGATACGCAGTATTTT. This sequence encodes CASGFDASGGARDTQYF.

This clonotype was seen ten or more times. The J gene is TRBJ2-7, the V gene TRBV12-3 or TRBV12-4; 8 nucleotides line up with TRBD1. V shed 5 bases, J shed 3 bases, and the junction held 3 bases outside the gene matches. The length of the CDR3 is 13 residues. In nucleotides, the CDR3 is TGTGCCAGCAGTGCGGACAGGGACTACGAGCAGTACTTC. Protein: CASSADRDYEQYF.

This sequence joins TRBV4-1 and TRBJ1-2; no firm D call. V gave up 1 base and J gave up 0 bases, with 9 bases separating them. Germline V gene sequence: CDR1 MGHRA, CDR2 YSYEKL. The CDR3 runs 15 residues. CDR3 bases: TGCGCCAGCAGCCAAGTGTTACGTACTAACTATGGCTACACCTTC. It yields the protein CASSQVLRTNYGYTF.

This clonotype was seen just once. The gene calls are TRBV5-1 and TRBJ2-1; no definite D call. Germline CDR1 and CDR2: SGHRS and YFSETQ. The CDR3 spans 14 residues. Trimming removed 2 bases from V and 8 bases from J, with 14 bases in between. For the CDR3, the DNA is TGCGCCAGCAGCTTCGGGCAGTATATTGATGAGCAGTTCTTC. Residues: CASSFGQYIDEQFF.

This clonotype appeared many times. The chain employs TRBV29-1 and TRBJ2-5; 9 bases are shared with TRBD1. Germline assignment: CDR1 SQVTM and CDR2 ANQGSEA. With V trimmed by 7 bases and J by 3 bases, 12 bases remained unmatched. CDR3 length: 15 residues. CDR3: CSATGGDLREETQYF. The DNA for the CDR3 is TGCAGCGCAACAGGGGGCGACCTTCGGGAAGAGACCCAGTACTTC.